These 5 T cell receptor beta chains share one sample of origin, sequenced in a study of chemoradiotherapy in HPV16-positive cancers. Clones were read by immunoSEQ multiplex PCR, and TCRdb kept only the in-frame ones, dropping some. The sample shows about 53,000 clones, roughly nine tenths of them seen only once. The sequences come from blood, collected from a patient who underwent chemoradiotherapy. These receptor sequences come from a human donor with HPV-associated anogenital cancer.

The chain employs TRBV7-6 and TRBJ2-1, with no clear D. The CDR3 spans 13 residues. Looked up from germline, CDR1 is SGHVS and CDR2 is FNYEAQ. Trimming removed 5 bases from V and 4 bases from J, with 9 bases in between. The CDR3 DNA follows: TGTGCCAGCAGCCCTGGACGTTACAATGAGCAGTTCTTC. Translating gives CASSPGRYNEQFF. The entire variable domain, with the rest obtained from reference TRBV7-6 and TRBJ2-1, is as follows: GAGVSQSPRYKVTKRGQDVALRCDPISGHVSLYWYRQALGQGPEFLTYFNYEAQQDKSGLPNDRFSAERPEGSISTLTIQRTEQRDSAMYRCASSPGRYNEQFFGPGTRLTVL.

This clone was seen more than once but under ten times. The V gene is TRBV6-6, the J gene TRBJ1-5; possible D gene TRBD1, 5 bases. There are 16 residues in the CDR3. V was cut by 0 bases and J by 4 bases, with 13 bases left in between. Germline V lookup: CDR1 MNHNY, CDR2 SVGAGI (reference sequence). The CDR3 nucleotides are TGTGCCAGCAGTTACTCGGGAAGCGGGGGAAATCAGCCCCAGCATTTT. This sequence encodes CASSYSGSGGNQPQHF.

This chain joins TRBV5-1 and TRBJ1-1, with 8 bases lining up with TRBD1. Germline CDR1 and CDR2: SGHRS and YFSETQ. The CDR3 extends over 15 amino acids. The V gene end was trimmed by 1 base and the J gene end by 6 bases; junction bases not matched to a gene: 8. CDR3 amino acids: CASSLSDRVKSEAFF. The CDR3 bases are TGCGCCAGCAGCTTGTCGGACAGGGTGAAGTCTGAAGCTTTCTTT.

This clone appeared once. V is TRBV4-1 and J is TRBJ2-1; D is perhaps TRBD2 (6 bases). Trimming cost V 0 bases and J 1 base, with 13 bases left between them. The V gene's germline CDR1 is MGHRA and CDR2 YSYEKL. This CDR3 contains 17 residues. In DNA, the CDR3 is TGCGCCAGCAGCCAAGAGGGGGGAGTCGGGTCCTACAATGAGCAGTTCTTC. This translates into CASSQEGGVGSYNEQFF.

The rearrangement joins TRBV4-3 to TRBJ1-6; D may be TRBD1 (6 bases). Trimming left V 3 bases short and J 5 bases short, with 14 bases between. Germline V gene lookup returns CDR1 LGHNA and CDR2 YSLEER. The CDR3 loop spans 16 amino acids. CDR3 DNA sequence: TGCGCCAGCAGCCACAATGGACAGTCCAATAATTCACCCCTCCACTTT. Its protein is CASSHNGQSNNSPLHF.